The sequence of this TCR beta chain was determined in a study of neurological immune-mediated disorders. Study-level results: None of the CDR3 amino acid sequences in expanded clones turned up in more than one subject, which points to private repertoires in all groups.

This clonotype showed up many times. The target antigen is unknown. Unsorted libraries used 2 million PBMCs kept at -80 degrees C. The CDR3 sequence is 12 residues long. Trimming pared 5 bases from V and 0 bases from J, leaving 5 bases between. CDR1 SGHVS and CDR2 FQNEAQ come from the germline V gene. The output of every sequencing run, over 200 million TCR-beta sequences, came from 15-18 subjects. A single record per CDR3 protein comes from TCRdb applying MiXCR to the 5' RACE reads. The profile shows about 50,000 distinct CDR3 sequences, over 9% of them singletons. Sequencing input: PBMCs. The clonotype was recovered from a man in his 70s with HTLV-1-associated myelopathy (HAM/TSP). The chain couples TRBV7-8 to TRBJ2-7; D unresolved. CDR3: CASSTGSYEQYF. CDR3 in DNA: TGTGCCAGCAGCACCGGCTCCTACGAGCAGTACTTC.